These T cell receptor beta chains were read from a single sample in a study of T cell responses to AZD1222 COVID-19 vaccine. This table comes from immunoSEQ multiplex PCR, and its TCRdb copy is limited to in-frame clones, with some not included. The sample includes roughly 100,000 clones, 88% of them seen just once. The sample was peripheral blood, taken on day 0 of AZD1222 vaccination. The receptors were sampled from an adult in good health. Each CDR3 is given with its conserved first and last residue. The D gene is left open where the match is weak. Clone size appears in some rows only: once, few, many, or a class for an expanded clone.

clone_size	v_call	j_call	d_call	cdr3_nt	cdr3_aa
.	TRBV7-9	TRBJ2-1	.	TGTGCCAGCACAGCTCCGGAGGGCCCTTACAATGAGCAGTTCTTC	CASTAPEGPYNEQFF
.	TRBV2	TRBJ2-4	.	TGTGCCAGCAGTGATCCCTCCAGGGGTGGGATTCAGTACTTC	CASSDPSRGGIQYF
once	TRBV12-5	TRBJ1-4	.	TGTGCTAGTGGTTTGGTACGGATAGGGAATGAAAAACTGTTTTTT	CASGLVRIGNEKLFF
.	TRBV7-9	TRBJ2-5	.	TGTGCCAGCAGCTTAGGGACTGGGACTCAAGAGACCCAGTACTTC	CASSLGTGTQETQYF
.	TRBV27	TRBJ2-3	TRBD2	TGTGCCAGCACCCCACTAGCGGGAGAAACGGGCGATACGCAGTATTTT	CASTPLAGETGDTQYF
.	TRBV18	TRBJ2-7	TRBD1	TGTGCCAGCTCACGTTATTTTGAGGGGGCATCTGAGCAGTACTTC	CASSRYFEGASEQYF
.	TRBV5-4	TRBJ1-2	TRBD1	TGTGCCAGCAGGTCGGGACAGGGGGCTGGTTCTAACTATGGCTACACCTTC	CASRSGQGAGSNYGYTF
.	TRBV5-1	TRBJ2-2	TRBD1	TGCGCCAGCAGCTTGGACTCCGGGACAGTCTCCACCGGGGAGCTGTTTTTT	CASSLDSGTVSTGELFF
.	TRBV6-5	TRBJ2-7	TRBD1	TGTGCCAGCAGCACCGGGACAGGGGGTAACGAGCAGTACTTC	CASSTGTGGNEQYF
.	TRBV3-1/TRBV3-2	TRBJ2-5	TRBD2	TGTGCCAGCAGCCCTATCCCCGGGACTAGCGGGGGGGCCGTCTTGGTAGAGACCCAGTACTTC	CASSPIPGTSGGAVLVETQYF
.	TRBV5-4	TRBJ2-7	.	TGTGCCAGCAGCCGGGGGCAGGGGAGGAACTACGAGCAGTACTTC	CASSRGQGRNYEQYF
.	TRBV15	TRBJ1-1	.	TGTGCCACGCGGAACGGAAACACTGAAGCTTTCTTT	CATRNGNTEAFF
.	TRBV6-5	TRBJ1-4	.	TGTGCCAGCAGTTACGGCGGAAATGAAAAACTGTTTTTT	CASSYGGNEKLFF
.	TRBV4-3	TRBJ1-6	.	TGCGCCAGCAGCCAAGACGCCCGCGGGAGCTCACCCCTCCACTTT	CASSQDARGSSPLHF
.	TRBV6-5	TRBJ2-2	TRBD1	TGTGCCAGCAGTTCCGGGACAGCGAACACCGGGGAGCTGTTTTTT	CASSSGTANTGELFF
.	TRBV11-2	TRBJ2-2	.	TGTGCCAGCAGCTCCAGAACCGGGGAGCTGTTTTTT	CASSSRTGELFF
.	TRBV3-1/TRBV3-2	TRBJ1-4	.	TGTGCCAGCAGCCACTCTGCAACTAATGAAAAACTGTTTTTT	CASSHSATNEKLFF
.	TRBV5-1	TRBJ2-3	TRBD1	TGCGCCAGCAGCACTGGACAGGGATCTAGCACAGATACGCAGTATTTT	CASSTGQGSSTDTQYF
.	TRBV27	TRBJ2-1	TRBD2	TGTGCTGCAGGCAGCGGGACTATCAATGAGCAGTTCTTC	CAAGSGTINEQFF
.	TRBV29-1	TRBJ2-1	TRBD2	TGCAGCGGCTGGTCAGCGGGAAGCCACAATGAGCAGTTCTTC	CSGWSAGSHNEQFF
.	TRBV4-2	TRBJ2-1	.	TGTGCCAGCAGCCAAGGGGACTCGGAACCCTACAATGAGCAGTTCTTC	CASSQGDSEPYNEQFF
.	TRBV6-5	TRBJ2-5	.	TGTGCCAGCAGCGCGCGACAGGTCAAGTACTTC	CASSARQVKYF
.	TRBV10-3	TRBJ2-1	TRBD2	TGTGCCATCAGTGAGGCTAGCGGGAGGGCCAACAATGAGCAGTTCTTC	CAISEASGRANNEQFF
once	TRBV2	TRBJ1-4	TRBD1	TGTGCCAGCAGTAAGGGCAGGGGGGCTGAAAAACTGTTTTTT	CASSKGRGAEKLFF
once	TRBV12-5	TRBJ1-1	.	TGTGCTAGTGGTTCGGTGAAACAGCTCATGAACACTGAAGCTTTCTTT	CASGSVKQLMNTEAFF
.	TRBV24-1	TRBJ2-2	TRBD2	TGTGCCACCGCGGGGGACGGCACCGGGGAGCTGTTTTTT	CATAGDGTGELFF
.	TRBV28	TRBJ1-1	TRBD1	TGTGCCAGCAGTGGGGACAGGGGGCGATGGGGAGGGTTGAACACTGAAGCTTTCTTT	CASSGDRGRWGGLNTEAFF
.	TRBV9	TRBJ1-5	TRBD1	TGTGCCAGCAGCGGGACAGGGTATTATGGGCCCCAGCATTTT	CASSGTGYYGPQHF
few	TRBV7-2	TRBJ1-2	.	TGTGCCAGCAGCTACTTAGAACGTGACACAATACACTATGGCTACACCTTC	CASSYLERDTIHYGYTF
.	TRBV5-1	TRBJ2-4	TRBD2	TGCGCCAGCAGCTCCAGACTAGCGGGACAGGACATTCAGTACTTC	CASSSRLAGQDIQYF
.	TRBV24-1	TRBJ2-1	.	TGTGCCACCAGTGATCCTCGAAACCCCGGGGCGCGTGAGCAGTTCTTC	CATSDPRNPGAREQFF
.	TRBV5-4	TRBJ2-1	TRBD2	TGTGCCAGCAGCCTGGCGGGCGGACTAGCGGGGCGCAGCTCCTACAATGAGCAGTTCTTC	CASSLAGGLAGRSSYNEQFF
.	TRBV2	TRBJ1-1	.	TGTGCCAGCAGTGAACCTAACACTGAAGCTTTCTTT	CASSEPNTEAFF
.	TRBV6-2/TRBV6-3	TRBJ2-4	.	TGTGCCAGCAGTACAGCAGCGGCCAAAAACATTCAGTACTTC	CASSTAAAKNIQYF
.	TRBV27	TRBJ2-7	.	TGTGCCAGCAGTATGGCCGGGAGCTCCTACGAGCAGTACTTC	CASSMAGSSYEQYF
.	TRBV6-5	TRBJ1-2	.	TGTGCCAGCAGCCCCCAGGGCCGCGTTTCTGGCTACACCTTC	CASSPQGRVSGYTF
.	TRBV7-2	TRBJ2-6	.	TGTGCCAGCAGCCTACTGGCAGGGGTTGGGGCCAACGTCCTGACTTTC	CASSLLAGVGANVLTF
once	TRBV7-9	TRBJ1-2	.	TGTGCCAGCAGCTTAATTCGCGGTCTACAGGGCTACACCTTC	CASSLIRGLQGYTF
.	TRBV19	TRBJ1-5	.	TGTGCCAGTAGTATAGGCTCTTCGGTCGCACGGAATCAGCCCCAGCATTTT	CASSIGSSVARNQPQHF
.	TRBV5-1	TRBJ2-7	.	TGCGCCAGCAGCCCGCCGGGTTCCTCCAAGGACGAGCAGTACTTC	CASSPPGSSKDEQYF
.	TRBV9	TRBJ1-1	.	TGTGCCAGCAGCGTAGTCGGGGGTTCAGGCACTGAAGCTTTCTTT	CASSVVGGSGTEAFF
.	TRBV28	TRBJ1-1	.	TGTGCCAGCAGTGTAAGGACTGAAGCTTTCTTT	CASSVRTEAFF
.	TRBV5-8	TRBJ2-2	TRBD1	TGTGCCAGCAGCTCGGGACAGCGGAACACCGGGGAGCTGTTTTTT	CASSSGQRNTGELFF
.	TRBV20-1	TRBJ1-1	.	TGCAGTGCTAGAGATTCAGGGGTCGCTTTCTTT	CSARDSGVAFF
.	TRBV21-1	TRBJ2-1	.	TGTGCCAGCAGCAAATGTCCCCGAGGGGCCAGGACAGTCCGTTCTGGCAATGAGCAGTTCTTC	CASSKCPRGARTVRSGNEQFF
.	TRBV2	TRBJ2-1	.	TGTGCCAGCAGTGTCGGGGGGCACTCCTACAATGAGCAGTTCTTC	CASSVGGHSYNEQFF
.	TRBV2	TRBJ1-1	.	TGTGCCAGCAGGCTAGACCGGACACCCACTGAAGCTTTCTTT	CASRLDRTPTEAFF
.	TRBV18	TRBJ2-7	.	TGTGCCAGCTCACTCCGCCTCAGTCGGTCCTACGAGCAGTACTTC	CASSLRLSRSYEQYF
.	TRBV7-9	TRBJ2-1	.	TGTGCCAGCAGCTTAGACTCCTACAATGAGCAGTTCTTC	CASSLDSYNEQFF